Shown below are 20 T cell receptor beta chains from a single sample sequenced in a study of shared clonotypes between healthy human individuals. Profiling relied on immunoSEQ multiplex PCR, and the TCRdb table lists in-frame clones only, not all of them. The repertoire holds some 900,000 clones, with 60% to 85% as singletons. The specimen sequenced was memory CD4+ T cells sorted from blood. Indicated subset: CD45RA-negative fraction. Receptors were obtained from a man between 18 and 29 years old in good health.

The chain joins TRBV27 to TRBJ2-2, with 11 bases aligning to TRBD1. CDR1 and CDR2 from the germline V gene are MNHEY and SMNVEV (reference sequence). V lost 4 bases, J lost 4 bases, and 8 bases stayed unmatched. CDR3 length equals 17 residues. The CDR3 nucleotides are TGTGCCAGCAGTTCTCGGGCCGGGACAGGGGGCACCGGGGAGCTGTTTTTT. Its protein is CASSSRAGTGGTGELFF.

The V and J genes are TRBV4-3 and TRBJ1-2; 7 bases fit TRBD1. The V segment lost 0 bases and the J segment 8 bases; nucleotides outside the gene matches: 15. CDR3 length: 17 residues. CDR1 and CDR2 from the germline V gene are LGHNA and YSLEER. The CDR3 region is CASSQDLYRDRGGGYTF. As DNA, the CDR3 is TGCGCCAGCAGCCAAGATTTGTACCGGGACAGAGGGGGAGGCTACACCTTC.

This clone was counted a single time. This rearrangement joins TRBV5-1 to TRBJ2-3; D uncertain. Germline V gives CDR1 SGHRS, CDR2 YFSETQ. This CDR3 is 12 amino acids long. V was clipped by 4 bases and J by 6 bases, with 9 bases between them. CDR3: CASSASQDTQYF. In DNA, the CDR3 is TGCGCCAGCAGCGCGAGTCAGGATACGCAGTATTTT.

This chain links TRBV7-9 with TRBJ2-5; 11 bases are shared with TRBD1. Germline V gives CDR1 SEHNR, CDR2 FQNEAQ (reference sequence). J lost 4 bases, V lost 5 bases, and 6 bases had no gene match. This CDR3 has 15 residues. The chain's CDR3 is CASSQRTGGIETQYF. The CDR3 nucleotides are TGTGCCAGCAGCCAACGGACAGGGGGCATAGAGACCCAGTACTTC.

This clone was detected only a few times. The DNA of the CDR3 is TGTGCCAGCAGCGTGTCACCTCACAATGAGCAGTTCTTC. Amino acid sequence: CASSVSPHNEQFF. The chain employs TRBV9 and TRBJ2-1; D gene ambiguous. The CDR3 loop spans 13 amino acids. V was trimmed by 2 bases and J by 5 bases, leaving 8 bases between them. Germline V gene lookup returns CDR1 SGDLS and CDR2 YYNGEE.

This rearrangement joins TRBV2 to TRBJ1-2, with D possibly matching TRBD1 (6 bases). The CDR3 is 11 amino acids. Trimming left V 9 bases short and J 2 bases short, with 7 bases between. CDR1 and CDR2 from the germline V gene are SNHLY and FYNNEI. CDR3 sequence reads: CASGQNYGYTF. DNA for the CDR3: TGTGCCAGTGGACAGAACTATGGCTACACCTTC.

This chain connects TRBV5-1 to TRBJ2-5; possibly TRBD1 or TRBD2 for D (5 bases each). This CDR3 is built from 14 residues. V gave up 4 bases and J gave up 2 bases, with 12 bases separating them. Per the germline V gene, CDR1 is SGHRS and CDR2 is YFSETQ. The CDR3 DNA reads TGCGCCAGCAGCCGTGGGACCACACAAGAGACCCAGTACTTC. Translation: CASSRGTTQETQYF.

The gene calls are TRBV25-1 and TRBJ2-2; the match to TRBD1 covers 10 bases. Per germline, CDR1 MGHDK and CDR2 SYGVNS. Trimming took 8 bases from V and 6 from J; bases not matched to a gene: 6. The CDR3 length is 14 residues. CDR3 nucleotide sequence: TGTGCCAGCCGAGGACAGGGGGAAGCCGGGGAGCTGTTTTTT. This gives the protein CASRGQGEAGELFF.

The chain couples TRBV7-2 to TRBJ2-1, with 12 bases aligning to TRBD2. The CDR3 has 16 residues. The germline V gene encodes CDR1 SGHTA and CDR2 FQGNSA. The junction had 7 bases not matched to a gene; V was cut back by 5 bases and J by 5 bases. The CDR3 spells CASSGTSGPPNNEQFF. The CDR3 DNA reads TGTGCCAGCAGCGGGACTAGCGGGCCCCCTAACAATGAGCAGTTCTTC.

This clone occurred a few times. The chain has TRBV4-1 and TRBJ1-1; no firm D call. The CDR3 has 14 residues. With 0 bases removed from V and 1 base from J, the gap between germline ends came to 6 bases. Germline lookup yields CDR1 MGHRA and CDR2 YSYEKL. The CDR3 coding sequence is TGCGCCAGCAGCCAAGATCCGAGGAACACTGAAGCTTTCTTT. Protein: CASSQDPRNTEAFF.

The genes are TRBV5-1 and TRBJ1-6; the D gene is possibly TRBD1 (5 bases). CDR1 SGHRS and CDR2 YFSETQ come from the germline V gene. The CDR3 runs 15 residues. Trimming took 4 bases from V and 5 from J, leaving 13 bases between them. In nucleotides, the CDR3 is TGCGCCAGCAGCCAAGAGGGACGGGATAATTCACCCCTCCACTTT. It translates to CASSQEGRDNSPLHF.

The chain recombines TRBV7-9 with TRBJ1-4; 8 bases map to TRBD1. V gave up 11 bases and J gave up 0 bases; unmatched junction bases: 8. The CDR3 runs 15 residues. The germline V gene has CDR1 SEHNR and CDR2 FQNEAQ (reference sequence). The CDR3 bases are TGTGCCGGAGGACAGGGAGTTGCAACTAATGAAAAACTGTTTTTT. The encoded protein is CAGGQGVATNEKLFF.

The chain employs TRBV6-1 and TRBJ2-6; perhaps TRBD2 as D (7 bases). Trimming pared 11 bases from V and 2 bases from J, leaving 16 bases between. The CDR3 runs to 15 residues. Germline values: CDR1 MNHNS, CDR2 SASEGT. The chain's CDR3 is CAGSQGLTGANVLTF. The CDR3 DNA is TGTGCCGGGTCACAGGGACTAACTGGGGCCAACGTCCTGACTTTC.

The chain carries TRBV19 and TRBJ2-7; either TRBD1 or TRBD2 may fit D (6 bases each). There are 14 residues in the CDR3. CDR1 and CDR2 (germline): LNHDA, SQIVND (reference sequence). Trimming took off 3 bases at V and 2 bases at J, with 11 bases between the two ends. The DNA for the CDR3 is TGTGCCAGTAGTATGGCGGAGGGGGCCTACGAGCAGTACTTC. It specifies CASSMAEGAYEQYF.

The chain joins TRBV15 to TRBJ2-5; 10 bases agree with TRBD2. Germline loops: CDR1 LNHNV, CDR2 YYDKDF (reference sequence). V trimming: 5 bases; J trimming: 4 bases; junction bases outside the gene matches: 10. The length of the CDR3 is 16 residues. CDR3 residues: CATSQGASGSGETQYF. The CDR3 DNA follows: TGTGCCACCAGCCAGGGGGCTAGCGGGAGTGGAGAGACCCAGTACTTC.

The chain couples TRBV30 to TRBJ1-6; weak D call: TRBD1 (5 bases). Germline loops: CDR1 GTSNPN, CDR2 SVGIG (reference sequence). The CDR3 spans 14 residues. Trimming cost V 0 bases and J 9 bases, with 12 bases left between them. The CDR3 nucleotides are TGTGCCTGGAGTGTAAACCTTGGGGGTTCACCCCTCCACTTT. It translates to CAWSVNLGGSPLHF.

This clone appeared once. The chain joins TRBV7-2 to TRBJ2-6; no reliable D call. V lost 5 bases, J lost 1 base, and 9 bases lay in between. The CDR3 spans 15 residues. Germline values: CDR1 SGHTA, CDR2 FQGNSA. For the CDR3, the DNA is TGTGCCAGCAGCCACCCGTATTCTGGGGCCAACGTCCTGACTTTC. This translates into CASSHPYSGANVLTF.

The gene calls are TRBV27 and TRBJ2-5, with D possibly matching TRBD2 (5 bases). With 8 bases removed from V and 3 bases from J, the gap between germline ends came to 19 bases. The V gene's germline CDR1 is MNHEY and CDR2 SMNVEV (reference sequence). This CDR3 contains 15 residues. CDR3 loop: CASSRRGGRKETQYF. The CDR3 DNA reads as TGTGCCAGCTCCCGACGAGGAGGCCGTAAAGAGACCCAGTACTTC.

The chain links TRBV11-3 to TRBJ2-1; D is perhaps TRBD1 (5 bases). Germline CDR1 SGHNT, CDR2 YENEEA. The V end lost 5 bases, the J end lost 4 bases, and 9 bases lay between the germline ends. The CDR3 consists of 13 residues. The CDR3 nucleotides are TGTGCCAGCAGCACCAGGGTTTACAATGAGCAGTTCTTC. Protein sequence: CASSTRVYNEQFF. Full variable domain (rest looked up from reference TRBV11-3 and TRBJ2-1): EAGVVQSPRYKIIEKKQPVAFWCNPISGHNTLYWYLQNLGQGPELLIRYENEEAVDDSQLPKDRFSAERLKGVDSTLKIQPAELGDSAVYLCASSTRVYNEQFFGPGTRLTVL.

V usage is TRBV15 and J usage is TRBJ1-4; the D gene is possibly TRBD1 (6 bases). Trimming pared 4 bases from V and 10 bases from J, leaving 22 bases between. This CDR3 region has 16 residues. Germline assignment: CDR1 LNHNV and CDR2 YYDKDF (reference sequence). CDR3 amino acids: CATSTERGGLSRKLFF. The CDR3 bases are TGTGCCACCAGCACCGAGCGAGGGGGATTATCTCGAAAACTGTTTTTT.